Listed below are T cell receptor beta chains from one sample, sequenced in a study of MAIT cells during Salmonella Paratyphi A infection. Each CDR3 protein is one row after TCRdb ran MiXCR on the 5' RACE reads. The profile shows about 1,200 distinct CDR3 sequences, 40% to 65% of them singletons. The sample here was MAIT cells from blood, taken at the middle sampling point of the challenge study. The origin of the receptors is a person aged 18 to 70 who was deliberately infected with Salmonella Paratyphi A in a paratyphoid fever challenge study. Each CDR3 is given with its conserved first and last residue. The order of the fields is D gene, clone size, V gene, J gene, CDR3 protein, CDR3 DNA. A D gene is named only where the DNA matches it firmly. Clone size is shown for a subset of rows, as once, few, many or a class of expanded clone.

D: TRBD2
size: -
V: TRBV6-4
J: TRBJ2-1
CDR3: CASSMGTTDYNEQFF
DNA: TGTGCCAGCAGCATGGGGACTACTGACTACAATGAGCAGTTCTTC

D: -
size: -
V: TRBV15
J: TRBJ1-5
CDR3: CATSRVLWGALCSNQPQHF
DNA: TGTGCCACCAGCAGAGTACTCTGGGGGGCACTGTGTAGCAATCAGCCCCAGCATTTT

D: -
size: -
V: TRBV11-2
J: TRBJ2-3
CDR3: CASSLDMAGPDTQYF
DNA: TGTGCCAGCAGCTTAGATATGGCAGGGCCAGATACGCAGTATTTT

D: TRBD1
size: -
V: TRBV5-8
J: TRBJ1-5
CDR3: CASSLAQGALCSNQPQHF
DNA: TGTGCCAGCAGCTTGGCACAGGGGGCACTGTGTAGCAATCAGCCCCAGCATTTT

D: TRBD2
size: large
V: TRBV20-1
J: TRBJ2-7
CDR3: CSALAGALNLFSYEQYF
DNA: TGCAGTGCTCTAGCGGGGGCCCTAAACCTCTTCTCCTACGAGCAGTACTTC

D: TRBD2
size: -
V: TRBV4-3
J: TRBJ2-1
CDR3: CASSQDVTSAYNEQFF
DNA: TGCGCCAGCAGCCAAGATGTGACTAGCGCCTACAATGAGCAGTTCTTC

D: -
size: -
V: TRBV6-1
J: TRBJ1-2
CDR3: CASSDGYTF
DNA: TGTGCCAGTTCGGATGGCTACACCTTC

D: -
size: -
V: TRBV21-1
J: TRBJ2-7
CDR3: CASSKCGGRSYEQYF
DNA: TGTGCCAGCAGCAAATGCGGGGGAAGGTCCTACGAGCAGTACTTC

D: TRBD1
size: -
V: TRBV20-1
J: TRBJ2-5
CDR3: CSAPGGEFETQYF
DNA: TGCAGTGCCCCAGGGGGCGAGTTCGAGACCCAGTACTTC

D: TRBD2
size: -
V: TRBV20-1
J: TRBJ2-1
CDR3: CSARDPGGHNEQFF
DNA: TGCAGTGCTAGAGATCCGGGGGGACACAATGAGCAGTTCTTC

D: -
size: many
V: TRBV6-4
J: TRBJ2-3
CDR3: CASSMNGGQGDTQYF
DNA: TGTGCCAGCAGTATGAACGGAGGCCAAGGGGATACGCAGTATTTT

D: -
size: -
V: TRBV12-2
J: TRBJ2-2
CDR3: CASRSTTPGGLAGPGELFF
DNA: TGTGCAAGTCGCTCAACTACTCCGGGGGGACTAGCGGGGCCCGGGGAGCTGTTTTTT

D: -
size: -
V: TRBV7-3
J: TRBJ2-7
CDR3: CARSKDSLPYEQYF
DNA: TGTGCCAGAAGCAAAGACAGCCTCCCCTACGAGCAGTACTTC

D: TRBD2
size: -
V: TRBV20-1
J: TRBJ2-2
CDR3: CSARDVTSGGESTGELFF
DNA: TGCAGTGCTAGAGATGTGACTAGCGGGGGGGAGAGCACCGGGGAGCTGTTTTTT

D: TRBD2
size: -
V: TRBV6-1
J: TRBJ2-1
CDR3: CASSEELAGGNEQFF
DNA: TGTGCCAGCAGTGAAGAGCTAGCGGGGGGTAATGAGCAGTTCTTC

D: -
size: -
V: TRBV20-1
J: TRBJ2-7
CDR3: CSARAGLSRLFSYEQYF
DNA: TGCAGTGCTAGAGCCGGACTATCAAGACTTTTCTCCTACGAGCAGTACTTC

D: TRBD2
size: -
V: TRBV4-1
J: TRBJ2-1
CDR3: CASSQSGEVYNEQFF
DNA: TGCGCCAGCAGCCAGAGCGGGGAAGTCTACAATGAGCAGTTCTTC

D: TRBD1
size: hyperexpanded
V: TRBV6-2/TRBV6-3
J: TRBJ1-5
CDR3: CASSWDSENQPQHF
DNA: TGTGCCAGCAGTTGGGACAGCGAAAATCAGCCCCAGCATTTT

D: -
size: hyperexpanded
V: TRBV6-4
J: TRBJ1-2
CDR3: CASSDSASSDGYTF
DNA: TGTGCCAGCAGTGACTCGGCCAGTTCGGATGGCTACACCTTC

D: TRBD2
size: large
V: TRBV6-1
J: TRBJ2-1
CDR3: CASSDLAGGHNEQFF
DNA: TGTGCCAGCAGTGACCTAGCGGGGGGACACAATGAGCAGTTCTTC

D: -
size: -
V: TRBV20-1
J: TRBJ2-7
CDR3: CSARDHRSDYEQYF
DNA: TGCAGTGCTAGAGACCACCGATCCGACTACGAGCAGTACTTC

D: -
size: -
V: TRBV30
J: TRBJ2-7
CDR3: CACSARAGEPSGPPYEQYF
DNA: -

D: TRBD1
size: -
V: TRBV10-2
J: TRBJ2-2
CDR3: CASSSGTGDTGEPFF
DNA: TGCGCCAGCAGTTCCGGGACAGGGGACACCGGGGAGCCGTTTTTT

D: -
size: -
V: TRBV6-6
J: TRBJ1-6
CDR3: CASREEGERSPLHF
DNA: TGTGCCAGCAGGGAGGAAGGGGAGAGATCACCCCTCCACTTT

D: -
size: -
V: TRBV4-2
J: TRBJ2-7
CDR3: CASSFYICRARGGGDSYEQYF
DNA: -

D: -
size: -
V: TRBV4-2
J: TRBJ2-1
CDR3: CASSQGDTGEQFF
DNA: TGTGCCAGCAGCCAAGGGGACACCGGGGAGCAGTTCTTC

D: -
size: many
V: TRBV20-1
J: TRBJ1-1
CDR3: CSARWGEGTEAFF
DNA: TGCAGTGCTAGATGGGGGGAAGGGACTGAAGCTTTCTTT

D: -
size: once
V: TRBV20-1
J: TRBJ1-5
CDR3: CSSQQVQGGQPQHF
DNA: TGCAGCTCCCAGCAGGTACAGGGAGGTCAGCCCCAGCATTTT

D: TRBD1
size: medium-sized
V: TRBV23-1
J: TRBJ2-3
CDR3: CASRDRGTDTQYF
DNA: TGCGCCAGCAGGGACAGGGGCACAGATACGCAGTATTTT

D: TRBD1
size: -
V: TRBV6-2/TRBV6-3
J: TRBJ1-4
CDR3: CASSRTGGKKLFF
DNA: TGTGCCAGCAGTCGGACAGGGGGAAAAAAACTGTTTTTT

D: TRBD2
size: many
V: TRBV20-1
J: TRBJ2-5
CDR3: CSAKGGGVQETQYF
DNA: TGCAGTGCTAAGGGCGGGGGGGTACAAGAGACCCAGTACTTC

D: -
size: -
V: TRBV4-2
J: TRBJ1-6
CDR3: CASSQDSENSPLHF
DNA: TGTGCCAGCAGCCAAGATTCTGAGAATTCACCCCTCCACTTT

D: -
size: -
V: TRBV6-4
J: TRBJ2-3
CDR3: CVISARSTDTQYF
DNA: TGTGTCATCAGTGCTCGCAGCACAGATACGCAGTATTTT

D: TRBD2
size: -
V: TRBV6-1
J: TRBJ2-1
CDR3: CASSDLAETYNEQFF
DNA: TGTGCCAGCAGTGACCTAGCGGAGACCTACAATGAGCAGTTCTTC

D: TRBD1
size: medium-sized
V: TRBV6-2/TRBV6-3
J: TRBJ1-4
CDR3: CASSRTGENEKLFF
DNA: TGTGCCAGCAGTCGGACAGGGGAAAATGAAAAACTGTTTTTT

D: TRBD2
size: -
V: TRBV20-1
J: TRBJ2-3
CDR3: CSARDVTSGGLDTQYF
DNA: TGCAGTGCTAGAGATGTGACTAGCGGGGGGTTGGATACGCAGTATTTT

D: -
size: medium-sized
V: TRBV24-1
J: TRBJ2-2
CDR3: CATSPGRDTGELFF
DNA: TGTGCCACCAGTCCCGGAAGGGACACCGGGGAGCTGTTTTTT

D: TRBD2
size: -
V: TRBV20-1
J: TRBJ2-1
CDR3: CSAPTRGLAGDWHEQFF
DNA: TGCAGTGCCCCTACTCGAGGACTAGCGGGTGATTGGCATGAGCAGTTCTTC

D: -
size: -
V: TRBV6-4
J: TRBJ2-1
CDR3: CASSDSEGEGKEQGF
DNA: TGTGCCAGCAGTGACTCTGAGGGAGAGGGAAAGGAGCAGGGATTC

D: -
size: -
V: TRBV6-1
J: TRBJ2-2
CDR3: CASAGTGTFSGTGELFF
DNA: TGTGCCAGCGCGGGGACCGGGACGTTCAGTGGGACCGGGGAGCTGTTTTTT

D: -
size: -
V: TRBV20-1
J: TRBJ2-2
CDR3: CSARDVGRGDTGELFF
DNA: TGCAGTGCTAGAGACGTGGGCAGGGGGGACACCGGGGAGCTGTTTTTT

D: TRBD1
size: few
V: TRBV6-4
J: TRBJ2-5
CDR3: CASSAGTGHEETQYF
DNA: TGTGCCAGCAGTGCCGGGACAGGGCACGAAGAGACCCAGTACTTC

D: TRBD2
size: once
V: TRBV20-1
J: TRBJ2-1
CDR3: CSARDLGAGESNEQFF
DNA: TGCAGTGCTAGAGATTTGGGAGCGGGGGAGTCCAATGAGCAGTTCTTC

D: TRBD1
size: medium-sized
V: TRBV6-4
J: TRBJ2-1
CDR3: CASSETPGQANNEQFF
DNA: TGTGCCAGCAGTGAAACCCCGGGACAGGCCAACAATGAGCAGTTCTTC

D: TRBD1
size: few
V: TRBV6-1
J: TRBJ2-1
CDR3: CASSAGTGDYNEQFF
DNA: TGTGCCAGCAGTGCCGGGACAGGGGATTACAATGAGCAGTTCTTC

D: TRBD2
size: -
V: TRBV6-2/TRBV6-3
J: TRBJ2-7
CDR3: CASSYSTSGPPYEQYF
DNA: TGTGCCAGCAGTTACTCGACTAGCGGGCCTCCCTACGAGCAGTACTTC

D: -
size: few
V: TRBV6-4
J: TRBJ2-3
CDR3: CASTPSPGSDTQYF
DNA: TGTGCCAGCACGCCCTCCCCGGGATCAGATACGCAGTATTTT

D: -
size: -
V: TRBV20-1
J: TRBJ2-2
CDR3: CSARDHRSGDVGELFF
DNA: TGCAGTGCTAGAGACCACCGATCCGGGGACGTTGGGGAGCTGTTTTTT

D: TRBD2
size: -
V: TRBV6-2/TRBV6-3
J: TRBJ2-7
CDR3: CASGQDSGIPHEQYF
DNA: TGTGCCAGCGGACAAGACAGCGGGATACCCCACGAGCAGTACTTC

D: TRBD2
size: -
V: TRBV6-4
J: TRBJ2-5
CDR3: CASSDSAGDVETQYF
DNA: TGTGCCAGCAGTGACTCTGCGGGAGACGTGGAGACCCAGTACTTC

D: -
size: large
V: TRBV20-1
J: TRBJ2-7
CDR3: CSARALDQPDSYEQYF
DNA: TGCAGTGCTAGAGCTCTAGACCAGCCCGACTCCTACGAGCAGTACTTC